These 6 T cell receptor beta chains share one sample of origin, sequenced in a study of T cell changes during pregnancy in multiple sclerosis. TCRdb's table, derived via immunoSEQ multiplex PCR, lists solely in-frame clones and lacks some. The sample consists of roughly 110,000 clones, about 90% of them appearing once. This specimen consisted of peripheral blood, obtained before pregnancy. The receptors stem from a female donor with multiple sclerosis, enrolled in a pregnancy study.

V gene TRBV2 combines with J gene TRBJ1-1; no firm D call. The CDR3 has 13 residues. Per germline, CDR1 SNHLY and CDR2 FYNNEI. The V and J ends lost 2 bases and 1 base respectively, with 5 bases between them. The CDR3 here is CASSESGNTEAFF. CDR3 DNA sequence: TGTGCCAGCAGTGAATCCGGGAACACTGAAGCTTTCTTT.

This clone was counted a single time. The chain's CDR3 is CASSLGVVGGYGYTF. In DNA form, the CDR3 reads TGTGCCAGCAGCTTGGGGGTTGTCGGGGGCTATGGCTACACCTTC. The chain combines TRBV5-4 with TRBJ1-2; possibly TRBD1 for D (5 bases). This CDR3 contains 15 residues. The V end was cut by 0 bases, the J end by 4 bases, with 13 bases between. Germline assignment: CDR1 SGHNT and CDR2 YYREEE (reference sequence).

The V call is TRBV15, the J call TRBJ1-4; perhaps TRBD1 as D (5 bases). Germline CDR1 and CDR2: LNHNV and YYDKDF (reference sequence). The CDR3 has 16 amino acids. Deletions cut 1 base from V and 0 bases from J, with 9 bases between. DNA of the CDR3: TGTGCCACCAGCAGAGTTGGGGCAGCAACTAATGAAAAACTGTTTTTT. It codes for CATSRVGAATNEKLFF.

V gene TRBV30 combines with J gene TRBJ2-7; 8 positions match TRBD1. Germline CDR1 GTSNPN, CDR2 SVGIG (reference sequence). V lost 8 bases to trimming and J lost 6 bases; unmatched junction nucleotides: 9. The CDR3 loop spans 12 amino acids. CDR3 sequence reads: CAASDRAAEQYF. DNA of the CDR3: TGTGCCGCATCGGACAGGGCGGCCGAGCAGTACTTC.

The sample holds many counts of this clone. V and J are TRBV6-4 and TRBJ2-2; TRBD2 aligns across 8 bases. CDR3 length: 14 amino acids. J gave up 5 bases and V 6 bases, and 5 bases lay outside the gene matches. In germline, CDR1 is MRHNA, CDR2 SNTAGT. CDR3 in amino acids: CASSDGRETGELFF. CDR3 nucleotides: TGTGCCAGCAGCGACGGGAGGGAGACCGGGGAGCTGTTTTTT.

The chain has TRBV11-2 and TRBJ1-1; 8 bases line up with TRBD1. This CDR3 region has 13 residues. Germline CDR1 and CDR2: SGHAT and FQNNGV. Trimming took 6 bases from V and 10 from J; bases not matched to a gene: 10. The CDR3 loop is CASRYGGTGGAFF. CDR3 in DNA: TGTGCCAGCAGATACGGAGGGACAGGAGGAGCTTTCTTT.